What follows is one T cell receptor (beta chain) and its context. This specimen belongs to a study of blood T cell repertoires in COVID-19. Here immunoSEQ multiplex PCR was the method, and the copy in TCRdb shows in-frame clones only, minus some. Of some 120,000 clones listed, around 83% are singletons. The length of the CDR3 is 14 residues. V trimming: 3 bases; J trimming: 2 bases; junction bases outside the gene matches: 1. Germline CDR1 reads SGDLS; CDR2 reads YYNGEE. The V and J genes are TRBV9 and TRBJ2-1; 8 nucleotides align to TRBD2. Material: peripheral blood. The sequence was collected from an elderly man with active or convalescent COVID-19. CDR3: CASSGGLAYNEQFF. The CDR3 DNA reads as TGTGCCAGCAGCGGGGGACTAGCCTACAATGAGCAGTTCTTC.